A selection of T cell receptor beta chains follows, all from one sample in a study of cytomegalovirus exposure and HLA in healthy donors. The repertoire was sequenced with immunoSEQ multiplex PCR; TCRdb's copy has only in-frame clones and lacks some. The data contain 50,000 to 65,000 clones, around 70% of them seen just once; the ten biggest clones take up roughly 3%. The sequencing input was PBMCs. The source of these receptors is a man younger than 35 in good health and CMV-seronegative. Each CDR3 is given with its conserved first and last residue. D genes are given only for firm matches. Size is stated for part of the rows, as once, few or many counts, or as a class when the clone is expanded.

>NA|TRBV16|NA|TRBJ2-7
CASSQSREQYF
TGTGCCAGCAGCCAGTCCCGTGAGCAGTACTTC
>few|TRBV6-5|NA|TRBJ1-1
CASRRQQGFTEAFF
TGTGCCAGCAGAAGACAACAGGGCTTCACTGAAGCTTTCTTT
>few|TRBV10-1|TRBD2|TRBJ2-1
CARGCRLAGSYNEQFF
TGCGCCAGGGGGTGCCGACTAGCGGGTTCCTACAATGAGCAGTTCTTC
>NA|TRBV30|NA|TRBJ2-1
CASSGSINEQFF
TGTGCCTCAAGCGGGTCGATCAATGAGCAGTTCTTC
>NA|TRBV9|TRBD2|TRBJ2-1
CASSVTSADNEQFF
TGTGCCAGCAGCGTCACTAGCGCTGACAATGAGCAGTTCTTC
>few|TRBV6-5|NA|TRBJ2-7
CASSYSGGYYEQYF
TGTGCCAGCAGTTACTCGGGCGGGTACTACGAGCAGTACTTC
>NA|TRBV10-2|TRBD1|TRBJ1-1
CASSNRDRVLSTEAFF
TGCGCCAGCAGTAACCGGGACAGGGTCCTCTCCACTGAAGCTTTCTTT
>NA|TRBV9|TRBD1|TRBJ1-2
CASSAFPGQANLYGYTF
TGTGCCAGCAGCGCCTTTCCGGGACAGGCAAACCTCTATGGCTACACCTTC
>few|TRBV27|NA|TRBJ1-6
CASSLHRQNNSPLHF
TGTGCCAGCAGTTTACATCGACAGAATAATTCACCCCTCCACTTT
>NA|TRBV6-6|TRBD1|TRBJ1-4
CASRHRGLTNEKLFF
TGTGCCAGCAGACACAGGGGGCTGACTAATGAAAAACTGTTTTTT
>NA|TRBV28|NA|TRBJ1-1
CASSRQLNTEAFF
TGTGCCAGCAGTCGACAGTTGAACACTGAAGCTTTCTTT
>NA|TRBV29-1|NA|TRBJ2-5
CSVGTIQETQYF
TGCAGCGTTGGGACTATTCAAGAGACCCAGTACTTC
>NA|TRBV7-9|NA|TRBJ1-2
CASSLGQTYGYTF
TGTGCCAGCAGCTTAGGACAGACCTATGGCTACACCTTC
>NA|TRBV18|TRBD1|TRBJ2-7
CASSAGQGPSSYEQYF
TGTGCCAGCTCAGCTGGACAGGGACCTAGCTCCTACGAGCAGTACTTC
>NA|TRBV28|TRBD2|TRBJ2-7
CASSFPRSGRADEQYF
TGTGCCAGCAGTTTCCCAAGGAGCGGGAGGGCCGACGAGCAGTACTTC
>once|TRBV7-2|NA|TRBJ1-5
CASSTMGASNQPQHF
TGTGCCAGCAGCACAATGGGGGCGAGCAATCAGCCCCAGCATTTT
>few|TRBV29-1|TRBD2|TRBJ2-2
CSVLSGSRLTGELFF
TGCAGCGTTTTGAGCGGGAGTCGTTTAACCGGGGAGCTGTTTTTT
>once|TRBV30|TRBD2|TRBJ2-1
CAWTWRGRGGEQFF
TGTGCCTGGACCTGGCGCGGGAGGGGAGGTGAGCAGTTCTTC
>NA|TRBV30|NA|TRBJ2-7
CAWSSGLISSYEQYF
TGTGCCTGGAGTTCGGGACTTATATCCTCCTACGAGCAGTACTTC
>NA|TRBV10-1|TRBD2|TRBJ2-5
CASPVGLADQETQYF
TGCGCCAGCCCCGTGGGACTAGCAGATCAAGAGACCCAGTACTTC
>NA|TRBV7-8|TRBD1|TRBJ2-7
CASSLVGGSSYEQYF
TGTGCCAGCAGCTTAGTAGGGGGCAGCTCCTACGAGCAGTACTTC
>NA|TRBV6-6|TRBD2|TRBJ2-7
CASSYGWGGYEQYF
TGTGCCAGCAGTTACGGTTGGGGGGGTTACGAGCAGTACTTC
>NA|TRBV5-1|TRBD2|TRBJ2-1
CASSWLAGAGEQFF
TGCGCCAGCAGTTGGCTAGCGGGAGCGGGTGAGCAGTTCTTC
>NA|TRBV6-1|NA|TRBJ2-1
CASSDQGSEQFF
TGTGCCAGCAGTGATCAGGGGTCTGAGCAGTTCTTC
>NA|TRBV9|TRBD2|TRBJ2-1
CASSPTSGSGNEQFF
TGTGCCAGCAGCCCGACTAGCGGGAGTGGCAATGAGCAGTTCTTC
>NA|TRBV7-2|TRBD2|TRBJ2-1
CASSPLWREAGNEQFF
TGTGCCAGCAGCCCACTCTGGCGGGAGGCTGGCAATGAGCAGTTCTTC
>NA|TRBV7-8|NA|TRBJ1-4
CASSFLNEKLFF
TGTGCCAGCAGCTTCTTGAATGAAAAACTGTTTTTT
>once|TRBV25-1|NA|TRBJ2-1
CATQGLGSEQFF
TGTGCCACCCAGGGGTTGGGGAGTGAGCAGTTCTTC
>NA|TRBV28|NA|TRBJ1-5
CASSISIQPQHF
TGTGCCAGCAGTATATCAATCCAGCCCCAGCATTTT
>NA|TRBV14|NA|TRBJ1-1
CASSQDRVFRTREAFF
TGTGCCAGCAGCCAAGATCGGGTTTTCAGGACTCGGGAAGCTTTCTTT
>NA|TRBV9|NA|TRBJ2-1
CATSRDTGSYNEQFF
TGTGCCACTTCCCGGGACACAGGCTCCTACAATGAGCAGTTCTTC
>once|TRBV6-5|TRBD1|TRBJ1-1
CASRPGQGTEAFF
TGTGCCAGCAGGCCTGGACAGGGCACTGAAGCTTTCTTT
>NA|TRBV10-3|NA|TRBJ1-5
CAISESGGSNQPQHF
TGTGCCATCAGTGAGTCTGGGGGGTCCAATCAGCCCCAGCATTTT
>NA|TRBV20-1|NA|TRBJ1-1
CSARLSTEAFF
TGCAGTGCTAGACTCAGCACTGAAGCTTTCTTT
>NA|TRBV28|TRBD1|TRBJ2-7
CASSMGQTNYEQYF
TGTGCCAGCAGTATGGGACAGACGAACTACGAGCAGTACTTC
>NA|TRBV4-1|TRBD2|TRBJ2-3
CASSQDGGLAGGTDTQYF
TGCGCCAGCAGCCAAGATGGGGGATTAGCGGGAGGTACAGATACGCAGTATTTT
>NA|TRBV4-3|TRBD1|TRBJ2-7
CASSQEATGVSYEQYF
TGCGCCAGCAGCCAAGAGGCGACAGGGGTCTCCTACGAGCAGTACTTC
>NA|TRBV5-1|TRBD1|TRBJ2-7
CASKQGAVSDEQYF
TGCGCCAGCAAACAGGGGGCCGTTTCCGACGAGCAGTACTTC
>NA|TRBV29-1|NA|TRBJ1-1
CSARKGQMNTEAFF
TGCAGCGCTCGGAAGGGGCAGATGAACACTGAAGCTTTCTTT
>few|TRBV5-4|TRBD2|TRBJ2-1
CASSPLASGTGNEQFF
TGTGCCAGCAGCCCCCTGGCTAGCGGTACTGGGAATGAGCAGTTCTTC
>NA|TRBV19|TRBD1|TRBJ2-7
CASSSQGVYEQYF
TGTGCCAGTAGTTCTCAGGGGGTCTACGAGCAGTACTTC
>few|TRBV9|TRBD2|TRBJ2-7
CASSVGALAGDEQYF
TGTGCCAGCAGCGTAGGTGCACTAGCGGGAGACGAGCAGTACTTC
>NA|TRBV28|TRBD1|TRBJ1-1
CASTTGQGSTEAFF
TGTGCCAGCACTACGGGACAGGGGAGCACTGAAGCTTTCTTT
>NA|TRBV7-9|TRBD2|TRBJ2-3
CASTSGGDTDTQYF
TGTGCCAGCACCTCCGGGGGGGACACAGATACGCAGTATTTT